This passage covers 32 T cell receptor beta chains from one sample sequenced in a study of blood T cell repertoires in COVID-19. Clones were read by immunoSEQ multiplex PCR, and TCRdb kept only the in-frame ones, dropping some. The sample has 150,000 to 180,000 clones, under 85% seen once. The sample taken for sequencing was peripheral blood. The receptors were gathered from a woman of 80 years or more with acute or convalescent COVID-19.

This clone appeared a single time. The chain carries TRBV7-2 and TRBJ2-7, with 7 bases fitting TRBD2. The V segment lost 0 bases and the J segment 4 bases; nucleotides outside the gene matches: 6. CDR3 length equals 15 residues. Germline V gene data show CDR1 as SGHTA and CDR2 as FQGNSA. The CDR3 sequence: CASSLAGGPVYEQYF. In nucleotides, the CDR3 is TGTGCCAGCAGCTTAGCGGGAGGGCCGGTTTACGAGCAGTACTTC.

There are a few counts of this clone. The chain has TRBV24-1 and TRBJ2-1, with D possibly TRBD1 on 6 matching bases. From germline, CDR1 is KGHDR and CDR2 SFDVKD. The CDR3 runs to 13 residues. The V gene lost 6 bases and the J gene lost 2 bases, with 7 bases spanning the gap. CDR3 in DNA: TGTGCCACCAGTCAGGGGACCTACAATGAGCAGTTCTTC. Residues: CATSQGTYNEQFF.

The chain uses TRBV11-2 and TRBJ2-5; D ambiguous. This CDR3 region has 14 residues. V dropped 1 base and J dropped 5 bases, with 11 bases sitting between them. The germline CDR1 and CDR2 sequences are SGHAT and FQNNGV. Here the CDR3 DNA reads TGTGCCAGCAGCTTAGGGCAGGTCTCGGAGACCCAGTACTTC. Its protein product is CASSLGQVSETQYF.

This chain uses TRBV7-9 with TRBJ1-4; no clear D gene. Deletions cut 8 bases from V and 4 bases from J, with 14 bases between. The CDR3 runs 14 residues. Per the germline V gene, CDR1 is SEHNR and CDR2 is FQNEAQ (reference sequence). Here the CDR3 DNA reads TGTGCCAGCGCCCCACGCAGCGATAATGAAAAACTGTTTTTT. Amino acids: CASAPRSDNEKLFF.

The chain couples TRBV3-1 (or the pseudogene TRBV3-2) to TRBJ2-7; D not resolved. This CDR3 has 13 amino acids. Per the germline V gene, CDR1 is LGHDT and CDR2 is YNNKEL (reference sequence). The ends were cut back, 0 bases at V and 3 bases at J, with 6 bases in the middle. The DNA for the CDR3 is TGTGCCAGCAGCCAAGATAGTGGCTACGAGCAGTACTTC. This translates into CASSQDSGYEQYF.

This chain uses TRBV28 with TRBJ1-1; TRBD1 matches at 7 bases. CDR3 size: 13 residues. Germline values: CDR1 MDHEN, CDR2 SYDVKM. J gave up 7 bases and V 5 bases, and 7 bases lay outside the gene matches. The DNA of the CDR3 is TGTGCCAGCAGTGGTTATACAGGGGATGAAGCTTTCTTT. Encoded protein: CASSGYTGDEAFF.

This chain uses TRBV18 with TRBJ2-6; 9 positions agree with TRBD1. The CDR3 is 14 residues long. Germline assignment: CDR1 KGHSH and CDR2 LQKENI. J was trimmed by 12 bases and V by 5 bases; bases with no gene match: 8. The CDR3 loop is CASSVSRTGVVLTF. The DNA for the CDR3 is TGTGCCAGCTCAGTCTCAAGGACAGGGGTCGTCCTGACTTTC.

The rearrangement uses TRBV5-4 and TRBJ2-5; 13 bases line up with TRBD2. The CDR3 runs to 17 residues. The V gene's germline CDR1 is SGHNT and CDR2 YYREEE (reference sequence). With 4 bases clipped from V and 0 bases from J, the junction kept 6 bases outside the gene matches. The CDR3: CASSDLLAGGYQETQYF. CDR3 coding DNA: TGTGCCAGCAGCGACCTACTAGCGGGAGGGTACCAAGAGACCCAGTACTTC. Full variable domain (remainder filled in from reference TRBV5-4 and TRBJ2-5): ETGVTQSPTHLIKTRGQQVTLRCSSQSGHNTVSWYQQALGQGPQFIFQYYREEENGRGNFPPRFSGLQFPNYSSELNVNALELDDSALYLCASSDLLAGGYQETQYFGPGTRLLVL.

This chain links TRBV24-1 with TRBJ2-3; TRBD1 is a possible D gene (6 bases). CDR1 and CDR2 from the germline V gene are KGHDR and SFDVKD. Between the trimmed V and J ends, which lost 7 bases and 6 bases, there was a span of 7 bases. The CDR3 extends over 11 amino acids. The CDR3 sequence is CATSQGDTQYF. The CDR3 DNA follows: TGTGCCACCAGCCAGGGGGATACGCAGTATTTT.

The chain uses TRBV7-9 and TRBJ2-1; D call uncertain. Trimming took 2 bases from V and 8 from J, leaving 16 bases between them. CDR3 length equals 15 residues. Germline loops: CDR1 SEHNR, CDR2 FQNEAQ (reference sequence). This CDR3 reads CASSLSSAKIYEQFF. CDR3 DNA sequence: TGTGCCAGCAGCTTAAGTTCCGCGAAGATCTATGAGCAGTTCTTC. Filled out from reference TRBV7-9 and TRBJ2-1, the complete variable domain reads DTGVSQNPRHKITKRGQNVTFRCDPISEHNRLYWYRQTLGQGPEFLTYFQNEAQLEKSRLLSDRFSAERPKGSFSTLEIQRTEQGDSAMYLCASSLSSAKIYEQFFGPGTRLTVL.

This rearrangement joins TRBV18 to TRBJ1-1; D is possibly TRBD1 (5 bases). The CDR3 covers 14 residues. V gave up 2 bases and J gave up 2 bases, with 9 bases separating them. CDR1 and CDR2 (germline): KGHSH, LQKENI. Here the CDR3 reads CASSPMTANTEAFF. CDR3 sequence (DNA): TGTGCCAGCTCACCAATGACAGCTAACACTGAAGCTTTCTTT.

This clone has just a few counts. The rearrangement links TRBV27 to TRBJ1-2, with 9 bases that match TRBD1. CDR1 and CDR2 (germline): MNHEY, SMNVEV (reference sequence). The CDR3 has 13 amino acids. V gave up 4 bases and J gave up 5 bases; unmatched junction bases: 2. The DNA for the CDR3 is TGTGCCAGCAGTTCGACAGGGGGGTATGGCTACACCTTC. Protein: CASSSTGGYGYTF.

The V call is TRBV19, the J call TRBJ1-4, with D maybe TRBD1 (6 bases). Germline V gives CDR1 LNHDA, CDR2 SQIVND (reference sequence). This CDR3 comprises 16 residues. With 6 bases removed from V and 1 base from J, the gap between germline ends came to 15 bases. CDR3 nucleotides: TGTGCCAGTAGAGTGACAGGCGGGGGAACTAATGAAAAACTGTTTTTT. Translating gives CASRVTGGGTNEKLFF.

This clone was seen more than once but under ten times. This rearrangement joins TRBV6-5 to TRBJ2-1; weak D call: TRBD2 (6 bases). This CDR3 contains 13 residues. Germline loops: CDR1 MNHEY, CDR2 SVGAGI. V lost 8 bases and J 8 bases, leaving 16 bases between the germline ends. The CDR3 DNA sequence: TGTGCCAGCTTCGGGAGTGCCCCTCATGAGCAGTTCTTC. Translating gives CASFGSAPHEQFF.

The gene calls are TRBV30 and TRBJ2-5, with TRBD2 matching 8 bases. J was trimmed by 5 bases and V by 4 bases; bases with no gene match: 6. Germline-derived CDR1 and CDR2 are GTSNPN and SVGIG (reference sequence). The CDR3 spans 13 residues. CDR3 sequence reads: CAWMRGDGETQYF. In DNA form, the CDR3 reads TGTGCCTGGATGCGGGGGGACGGGGAGACCCAGTACTTC.

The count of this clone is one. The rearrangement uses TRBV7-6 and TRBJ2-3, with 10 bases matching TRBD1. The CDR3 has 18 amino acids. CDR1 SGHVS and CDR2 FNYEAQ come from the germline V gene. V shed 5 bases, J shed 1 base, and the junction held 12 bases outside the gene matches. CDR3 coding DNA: TGTGCCAGCAGCCGGCGGCCGACAGGGGGCGAAGGCACAGATACGCAGTATTTT. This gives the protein CASSRRPTGGEGTDTQYF.

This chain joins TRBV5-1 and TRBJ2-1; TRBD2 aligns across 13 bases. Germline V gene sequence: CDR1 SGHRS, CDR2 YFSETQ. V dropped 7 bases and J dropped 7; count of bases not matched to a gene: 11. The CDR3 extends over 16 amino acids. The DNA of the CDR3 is TGCGCCAGCCGGCAACTGACTAGCGGGGGGAGTAATGAGCAGTTCTTC. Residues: CASRQLTSGGSNEQFF. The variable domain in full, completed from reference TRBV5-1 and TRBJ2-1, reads KAGVTQTPRYLIKTRGQQVTLSCSPISGHRSVSWYQQTPGQGLQFLFEYFSETQRNKGNFPGRFSGRQFSNSRSEMNVSTLELGDSALYLCASRQLTSGGSNEQFFGPGTRLTVL.

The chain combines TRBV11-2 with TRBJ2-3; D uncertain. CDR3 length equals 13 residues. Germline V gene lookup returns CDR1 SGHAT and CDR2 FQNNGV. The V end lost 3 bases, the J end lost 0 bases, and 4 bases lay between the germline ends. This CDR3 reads CASSFSSTDTQYF. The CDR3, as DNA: TGTGCCAGCAGCTTTAGCAGCACAGATACGCAGTATTTT.

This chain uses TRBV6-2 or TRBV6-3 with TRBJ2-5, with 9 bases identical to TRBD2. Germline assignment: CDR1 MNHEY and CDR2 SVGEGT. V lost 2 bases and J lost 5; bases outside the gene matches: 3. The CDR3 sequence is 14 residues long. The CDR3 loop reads CASSYTAGGETQYF. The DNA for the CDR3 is TGTGCCAGCAGTTACACAGCGGGAGGTGAGACCCAGTACTTC.

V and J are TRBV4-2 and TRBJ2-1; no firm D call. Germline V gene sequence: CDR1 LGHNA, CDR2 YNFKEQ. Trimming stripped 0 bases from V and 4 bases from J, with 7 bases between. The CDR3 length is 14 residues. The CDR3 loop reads CASSQDQLYNEQFF. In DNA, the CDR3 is TGTGCCAGCAGCCAAGATCAACTTTACAATGAGCAGTTCTTC.

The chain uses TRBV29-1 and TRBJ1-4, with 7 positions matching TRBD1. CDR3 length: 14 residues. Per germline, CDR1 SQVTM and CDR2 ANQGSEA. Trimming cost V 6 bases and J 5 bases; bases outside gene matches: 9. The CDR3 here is CSVADRAGNEKLFF. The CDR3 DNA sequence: TGCAGCGTCGCTGACAGGGCGGGAAATGAAAAACTGTTTTTT.

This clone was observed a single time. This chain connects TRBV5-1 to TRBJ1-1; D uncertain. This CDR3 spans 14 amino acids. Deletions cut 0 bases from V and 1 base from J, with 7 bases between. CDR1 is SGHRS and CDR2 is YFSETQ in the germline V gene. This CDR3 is CASSLVGRNTEAFF. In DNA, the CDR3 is TGCGCCAGCAGCTTGGTGGGCCGGAACACTGAAGCTTTCTTT.

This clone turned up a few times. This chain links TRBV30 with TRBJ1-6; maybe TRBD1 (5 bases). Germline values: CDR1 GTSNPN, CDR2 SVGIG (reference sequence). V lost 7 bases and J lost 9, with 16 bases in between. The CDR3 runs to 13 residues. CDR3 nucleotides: TGTGCCTCCCGGGGACTTGAGGGTTCACCCCTCCACTTT. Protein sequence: CASRGLEGSPLHF.

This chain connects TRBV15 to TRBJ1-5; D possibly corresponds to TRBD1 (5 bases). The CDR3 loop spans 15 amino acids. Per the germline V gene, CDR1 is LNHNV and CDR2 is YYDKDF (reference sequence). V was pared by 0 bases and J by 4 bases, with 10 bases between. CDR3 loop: CATSRDQGLNQPQHF. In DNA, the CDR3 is TGTGCCACCAGCAGAGATCAGGGTTTGAATCAGCCCCAGCATTTT. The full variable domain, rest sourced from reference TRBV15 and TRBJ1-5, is DAMVIQNPRYQVTQFGKPVTLSCSQTLNHNVMYWYQQKSSQAPKLLFHYYDKDFNNEADTPDNFQSRRPNTSFCFLDIRSPGLGDTAMYLCATSRDQGLNQPQHFGDGTRLSIL.

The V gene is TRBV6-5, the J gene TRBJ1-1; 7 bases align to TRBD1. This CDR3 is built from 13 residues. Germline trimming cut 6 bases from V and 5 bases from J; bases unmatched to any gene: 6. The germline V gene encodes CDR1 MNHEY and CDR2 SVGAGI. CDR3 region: CASRQGPGTEAFF. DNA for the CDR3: TGTGCCAGCAGACAGGGGCCTGGGACTGAAGCTTTCTTT.

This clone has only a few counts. The CDR3 DNA reads as TGTGCCAGCAGTCAACAGGGGCGGCAGCCCCAGCATTTT. The encoded protein is CASSQQGRQPQHF. This chain links TRBV12-3 or TRBV12-4 with TRBJ1-5; the match to TRBD1 covers 7 bases. The CDR3 is made up of 13 amino acids. After removal of 5 bases from V and 7 bases from J, the junction contained 5 bases not matched to a gene.

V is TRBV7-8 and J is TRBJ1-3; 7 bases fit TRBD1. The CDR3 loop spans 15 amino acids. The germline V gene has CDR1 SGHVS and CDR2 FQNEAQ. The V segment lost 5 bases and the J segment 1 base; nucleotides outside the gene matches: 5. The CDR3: CASSTRQGSGNTIYF. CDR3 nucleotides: TGTGCCAGCAGCACCAGACAGGGATCTGGAAACACCATATATTTT.

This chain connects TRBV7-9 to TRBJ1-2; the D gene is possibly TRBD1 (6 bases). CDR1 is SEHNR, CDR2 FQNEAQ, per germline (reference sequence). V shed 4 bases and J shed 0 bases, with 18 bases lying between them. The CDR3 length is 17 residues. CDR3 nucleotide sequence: TGTGCCAGCAGCTCCCCGAGTGCTCAGGGGACTAACTATGGCTACACCTTC. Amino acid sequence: CASSSPSAQGTNYGYTF.

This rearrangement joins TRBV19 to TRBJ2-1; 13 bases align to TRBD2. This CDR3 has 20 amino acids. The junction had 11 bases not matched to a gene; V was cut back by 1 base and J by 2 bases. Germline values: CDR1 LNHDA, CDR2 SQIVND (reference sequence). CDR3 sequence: CASSIGVLAGGPMAYNEQFF. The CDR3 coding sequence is TGTGCCAGTAGTATAGGGGTACTAGCGGGAGGGCCTATGGCCTACAATGAGCAGTTCTTC.

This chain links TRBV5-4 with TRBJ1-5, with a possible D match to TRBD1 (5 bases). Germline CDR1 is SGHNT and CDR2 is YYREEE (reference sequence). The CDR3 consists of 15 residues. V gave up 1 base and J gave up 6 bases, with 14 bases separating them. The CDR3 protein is CASSLNGAYSQPQHF. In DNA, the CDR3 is TGTGCCAGCAGCTTGAATGGGGCATACAGTCAGCCCCAGCATTTT. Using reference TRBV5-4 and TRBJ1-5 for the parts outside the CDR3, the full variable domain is ETGVTQSPTHLIKTRGQQVTLRCSSQSGHNTVSWYQQALGQGPQFIFQYYREEENGRGNFPPRFSGLQFPNYSSELNVNALELDDSALYLCASSLNGAYSQPQHFGDGTRLSIL.

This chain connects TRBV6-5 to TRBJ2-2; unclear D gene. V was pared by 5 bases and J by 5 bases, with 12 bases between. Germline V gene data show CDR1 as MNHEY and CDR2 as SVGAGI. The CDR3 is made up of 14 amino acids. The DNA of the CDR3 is TGTGCCAGCAGTACGTCCGGGTATACCGGGGAGCTGTTTTTT. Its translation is CASSTSGYTGELFF.

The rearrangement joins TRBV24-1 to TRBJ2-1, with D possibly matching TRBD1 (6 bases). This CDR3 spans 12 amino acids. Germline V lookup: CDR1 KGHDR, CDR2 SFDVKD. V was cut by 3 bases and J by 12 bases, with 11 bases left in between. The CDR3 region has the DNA TGTGCCACCAGTGATCAGGGGTTAGGGCAGTTCTTC. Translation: CATSDQGLGQFF.